These 16 T cell receptor beta chains were all obtained from the same sample, sequenced in a study of T-cell reconstitution after alpha-beta-depleted transplantation in children. Unique molecular identifiers were incorporated during preparation of the TCRbeta library. Each CDR3 protein gets one entry after TCRdb re-called the PCR reads with MiXCR. This table holds roughly 250,000 distinct CDR3 sequences, roughly 8% found once. The specimen comprised PBMCs, mostly from graft donor cells, sampled 180 days after TCRalphabeta/CD19-depleted stem cell transplant. The receptors were gathered from a male patient younger than 18 who had a stem cell transplant for acute lymphoblastic leukemia, so the T cells may come from the graft donor.

This clonotype was seen many times. The chain combines TRBV15 with TRBJ2-2; no reliable D call. The CDR3 has 15 amino acids. V was clipped by 1 base and J by 1 base, with 7 bases between them. The germline gives CDR1 LNHNV, CDR2 YYDKDF (reference sequence). This CDR3 reads CATSRGWENTGELFF. The CDR3 DNA is TGTGCCACCAGCAGAGGTTGGGAGAACACCGGGGAGCTGTTTTTT.

The sample holds many counts of this clonotype. The chain employs TRBV28 and TRBJ2-5; D remains ambiguous. Trimming removed 5 bases from V and 2 bases from J, with 15 bases in between. The CDR3 has 15 amino acids. In germline, CDR1 is MDHEN, CDR2 SYDVKM. CDR3 residues: CASSPPPAEQETQYF. CDR3 bases: TGTGCCAGCAGTCCCCCCCCTGCGGAACAAGAGACCCAGTACTTC. The full variable domain, rest sourced from reference TRBV28 and TRBJ2-5, is DVKVTQSSRYLVKRTGEKVFLECVQDMDHENMFWYRQDPGLGLRLIYFSYDVKMKEKGDIPEGYSVSREKKERFSLILESASTNQTSMYLCASSPPPAEQETQYFGPGTRLLVL.

This clonotype came up many times. This chain connects TRBV29-1 to TRBJ2-2; D gene unclear. The CDR3 is 12 residues long. The V gene's germline CDR1 is SQVTM and CDR2 ANQGSEA. Trimming pared 4 bases from V and 4 bases from J, leaving 7 bases between. The CDR3 DNA reads TGCAGCGTTGGTGGGGTCACCGGGGAGCTGTTTTTT. Translation gives CSVGGVTGELFF.

This clonotype was seen repeatedly, ten times or more. The V call is TRBV15, the J call TRBJ1-5, with D unresolved. Deletions cut 0 bases from V and 3 bases from J, with 15 bases between. CDR1 and CDR2 from the germline V gene are LNHNV and YYDKDF (reference sequence). The CDR3 runs 17 residues. For the CDR3, the DNA is TGTGCCACCAGCAGAGAGGCAGGAGGAGGCTACAATCAGCCCCAGCATTTT. This codes for CATSREAGGGYNQPQHF. The variable domain in full, completed from reference TRBV15 and TRBJ1-5, reads DAMVIQNPRYQVTQFGKPVTLSCSQTLNHNVMYWYQQKSSQAPKLLFHYYDKDFNNEADTPDNFQSRRPNTSFCFLDIRSPGLGDTAMYLCATSREAGGGYNQPQHFGDGTRLSIL.

The chain uses TRBV25-1 and TRBJ1-2; D gene unclear. The CDR3 covers 11 residues. Germline V gene sequence: CDR1 MGHDK, CDR2 SYGVNS. Trimming took 7 bases from V and 6 from J, leaving 9 bases between them. This chain's CDR3 is CASKSGNGYTF. The DNA for the CDR3 is TGTGCCAGCAAATCGGGGAATGGCTACACCTTC.

The chain recombines TRBV2 with TRBJ2-1; tentative D call: TRBD2 (7 bases). There are 17 residues in the CDR3. V was clipped by 6 bases and J by 1 base, with 19 bases between them. Germline V gene sequence: CDR1 SNHLY, CDR2 FYNNEI. CDR3 sequence reads: CASSEDREGGSYNEQFF. In DNA, the CDR3 is TGTGCCAGCAGCGAGGACAGAGAGGGGGGGTCCTACAATGAGCAGTTCTTC.

This clonotype showed up many times. CDR3 in DNA: TGCAGCGTTGGGAGCCTAGCGGGATACGAGCAGTACTTC. Amino acids: CSVGSLAGYEQYF. The gene calls are TRBV29-1 and TRBJ2-7; 9 positions match TRBD2. Germline CDR1 SQVTM, CDR2 ANQGSEA. Trimming removed 4 bases from V and 4 bases from J; junction bases left unmatched: 5. CDR3 size: 13 residues.

Ten or more counts support this clonotype. The chain couples TRBV9 to TRBJ2-1, with 12 positions matching TRBD2. The V and J ends lost 3 bases and 5 bases, in that order; junction bases with no gene match: 3. The CDR3 contains 15 residues. CDR1 SGDLS and CDR2 YYNGEE come from the germline V gene. In DNA form, the CDR3 reads TGTGCCAGCAGCGGGCGGACTAGCGGGAACAATGAGCAGTTCTTC. This translates into CASSGRTSGNNEQFF.

In its sample, this clonotype was seen many times. This chain connects TRBV3-1 to TRBJ2-3; TRBD2 might be the D (6 bases). Germline lookup yields CDR1 LGHDT and CDR2 YNNKEL (reference sequence). CDR3 size: 17 residues. The V end lost 0 bases, the J end lost 1 base, and 14 bases lay between the germline ends. The CDR3 nucleotides are TGTGCCAGCAGCCAAGATAGGAGGGTAGCGGGCACAGATACGCAGTATTTT. Translating gives CASSQDRRVAGTDTQYF.

This clonotype was counted at least ten times. The chain carries TRBV7-9 and TRBJ2-6; D perhaps matches TRBD1 (5 bases). Germline-derived CDR1 and CDR2 are SEHNR and FQNEAQ (reference sequence). V lost 8 bases and J 0 bases, leaving 14 bases between the germline ends. CDR3 length equals 16 residues. The CDR3 region is CASWVTANSGANVLTF. CDR3 nucleotide sequence: TGTGCCAGCTGGGTGACAGCCAACTCTGGGGCCAACGTCCTGACTTTC.

This clonotype was seen ten or more times. J is TRBJ2-6 and V is TRBV25-1; perhaps TRBD1 as D (6 bases). V gave up 5 bases and J gave up 4 bases, with 18 bases separating them. The CDR3 loop spans 17 amino acids. Germline V gives CDR1 MGHDK, CDR2 SYGVNS. DNA for the CDR3: TGTGCCAGCAGTCCCCGGGGCAGGGGTGCCGGGGCCAACGTCCTGACTTTC. It is translated as CASSPRGRGAGANVLTF.

This clonotype showed up just a few times. This chain joins TRBV6-1 and TRBJ2-3; 11 bases map to TRBD1. The CDR3 contains 14 residues. The ends lost 6 bases at V and 4 bases at J; junction bases unmatched: 3. In germline, CDR1 is MNHNS, CDR2 SASEGT. The CDR3 nucleotides read TGTGCCAGCAGAAGGGGACAGGGGGCAGATACGCAGTATTTT. Its protein is CASRRGQGADTQYF.

In this sample, this clonotype turned up many times. This chain connects TRBV12-3 or TRBV12-4 to TRBJ2-6; D is uncertain. V shed 7 bases and J shed 0 bases, with 10 bases lying between them. CDR3 length equals 15 residues. The CDR3 DNA follows: TGTGCCAGCACCCGGTCTAACTCTGGGGCCAACGTCCTGACTTTC. The encoded protein is CASTRSNSGANVLTF.

This clonotype was seen repeatedly, ten times or more. V gene TRBV12-3 or TRBV12-4 combines with J gene TRBJ2-7; TRBD2 matches at 8 bases. CDR3 length: 17 amino acids. V dropped 6 bases and J dropped 5; count of bases not matched to a gene: 18. The CDR3 sequence: CASSSREGLASFHEQYF. CDR3 sequence (DNA): TGTGCCAGCAGCTCTAGGGAAGGACTAGCTTCCTTCCACGAGCAGTACTTC.

This clonotype has at least ten counts. V and J are TRBV12-3 or TRBV12-4 and TRBJ2-7; TRBD2 matches at 8 bases. The CDR3 is 15 amino acids. Trimming cost V 6 bases and J 2 bases; bases outside gene matches: 9. CDR3 bases: TGTGCCAGCAGCCCGAAGCGGGGGCGCCCCTACGAGCAGTACTTC. It is translated as CASSPKRGRPYEQYF.

This clonotype appeared once. Just one base apart from a much larger clone, this may be a read error. The chain has TRBV28 and TRBJ1-2; D is unclear. The germline V gene has CDR1 MDHEN and CDR2 SYDVKM. V shed 7 bases and J shed 9 bases, with 9 bases lying between them. This CDR3 has 10 residues. CDR3 amino acids: CASTGLRYTF. DNA of the CDR3: TGTGCCAGCACTGGCTTACGCTACACCTTC.